The 5 T cell receptor beta chains given below trace back to one sample, sequenced in a study of molecular identifiers for immune sequencing clone quantification. TCRdb re-called the PCR reads through MiXCR, storing one row per CDR3 protein. Here the sample spans 60,000 to 75,000 distinct CDR3 sequences, about a fifth being singletons. The sample consisted of naive CD8+ T cells from blood, with Jurkat cell RNA spiked in. Noted subset: FACS-sorted CD8+CD4-CCR7+CD45RA+ naive T cells. The receptors here all came from a human donor in good health. Some libraries in this study had Jurkat cell RNA spiked in.

This clonotype was counted ten times or more. This chain uses TRBV7-9 with TRBJ2-7, with D unclear. Trimming cost V 5 bases and J 3 bases, with 8 bases left between them. CDR3 length equals 12 residues. The germline V gene has CDR1 SEHNR and CDR2 FQNEAQ (reference sequence). The CDR3 DNA reads TGTGCCAGCAGCATGGGCCGCTACGAGCAGTACTTC. Its translation: CASSMGRYEQYF.

This clonotype was observed many times. This rearrangement joins TRBV27 to TRBJ2-7; TRBD2 matches 8 bases. After removal of 6 bases from V and 2 bases from J, the junction contained 9 bases not matched to a gene. The CDR3 spans 15 residues. Germline CDR1 MNHEY, CDR2 SMNVEV (reference sequence). Here the CDR3 DNA reads TGTGCCAGCAGCAACTACGGGGGGGATGCCTACGAGCAGTACTTC. Translating gives CASSNYGGDAYEQYF.

This clonotype was seen more than once but under ten times. This may stem from a read error, because a much larger clone lies one nucleotide away. The chain joins TRBV9 to TRBJ2-2; D could derive from TRBD1 or TRBD2 (6 bases each). CDR1 is SGDLS, CDR2 YYNGEE, per germline. CDR3 length: 16 amino acids. The CDR3 region has the DNA TGTGCCAGCAGCGCCCTGGGACATATGAACACCGGGGGGCTGTTTTTT. It translates to CASSALGHMNTGGLFF.

This clonotype showed up just a few times. The J gene is TRBJ2-7, the V gene TRBV29-1, with D maybe TRBD1 (5 bases). Germline V gene data show CDR1 as SQVTM and CDR2 as ANQGSEA. CDR3 length: 12 amino acids. Trimming cost V 1 base and J 1 base, with 5 bases left between them. The CDR3, as DNA: TGCAGCGTTGAAGCAGGGTCCTACGAGCAGTACTTC. Translated, it gives CSVEAGSYEQYF.

In its sample, this clonotype was seen many times. The chain has TRBV20-1 and TRBJ2-1; 10 bases fit TRBD2. The J segment lost 2 bases and the V segment lost 1 base, leaving 8 bases of the junction unmatched. Germline V gene sequence: CDR1 DFQATT, CDR2 SNEGSKA (reference sequence). The CDR3 length is 17 residues. The CDR3 region is CSARAFLAGDTYNEQFF. DNA of the CDR3: TGCAGTGCTAGAGCATTCCTAGCGGGAGATACCTACAATGAGCAGTTCTTC.